A selection of T cell receptor beta chains follows, all from one sample in a study of blood T cell repertoires in COVID-19. Some clones are missing from TCRdb's copy, which holds only in-frame ones; the method was immunoSEQ multiplex PCR. The repertoire holds 90,000 or so clones, with more than 70% as singletons. Sequences were obtained from peripheral blood. The receptors come from an elderly woman with acute or convalescent COVID-19. Each CDR3 is given with its conserved first and last residue. A D gene is named only where the DNA matches it firmly. Expanded clones are given a class, and other clones once, few, many or no size at all.

TRBV7-8	-	TRBD1	TRBJ1-5	TGTGCCAGCAGCTTGGCTTCGACAGGACAGGGTTCCCAGCATTTT	CASSLASTGQGSQHF
TRBV19	-	-	TRBJ1-1	TGTGCCAGTAGTGCCGAGACAGAGAACACTGAAGCTTTCTTT	CASSAETENTEAFF
TRBV4-2	-	TRBD2	TRBJ2-1	TGTGCCAGCAGCCCTAGCGGGGGGGCCGCCTACAATGAGCAGTTCTTC	CASSPSGGAAYNEQFF
TRBV2	-	-	TRBJ1-1	TGTGCCAGCAGTTGGGACACGGGGAACACTGAAGCTTTCTTT	CASSWDTGNTEAFF
TRBV7-8	-	TRBD1	TRBJ2-7	TGTGCCACAGGGACAGGGTACGGCGAGCAGTACTTC	CATGTGYGEQYF
TRBV2	few	-	TRBJ1-4	TGTGCCAGCAGGATGACAGGTCTGGGTGAAAAACTGTTTTTT	CASRMTGLGEKLFF
TRBV14	-	-	TRBJ1-4	TGTGCCAGCAGCCACTCGGGGGGCTTGCGAAAACTGTTTTTT	CASSHSGGLRKLFF
TRBV5-1	-	TRBD1	TRBJ2-1	TGCGCCAGCAGGAAGACACAGGGGATCGATGAGCAGTTCTTC	CASRKTQGIDEQFF
TRBV7-2	-	TRBD1	TRBJ2-2	TGTGCCAGCAGCCACTTCACCGCGGACAGGGGGCTTGTCGGGGAGCTGTTTTTT	CASSHFTADRGLVGELFF
TRBV7-2	-	-	TRBJ1-2	TGTGCCAGCACCCTACTTGACATCAACTATGGCTACACCTTC	CASTLLDINYGYTF
TRBV3-1/TRBV3-2	once	TRBD2	TRBJ2-1	TGTGCCAGCAGCCAAGGGACTAGCGGGGGCCGTCACTACAATGAGCAGTTCTTC	CASSQGTSGGRHYNEQFF
TRBV5-3	-	-	TRBJ1-1	TGTGCCAGAAGCCGGAGGCTACAGGGGAACACTGAAGCTTTCTTT	CARSRRLQGNTEAFF
TRBV28	-	TRBD1	TRBJ1-2	TGTGCCAGCAGTTTACTCCCGGGACAGGGGTCGATTAACTATGGCTACACCTTC	CASSLLPGQGSINYGYTF
TRBV3-1/TRBV3-2	-	-	TRBJ2-3	TGTGCCAGCAGCCCGAGAGGGATCAGCACAGATACGCAGTATTTT	CASSPRGISTDTQYF
TRBV10-3	few	TRBD2	TRBJ2-6	TGTGCCATCAGGAGCGGGGGGACCTCTGGGGCCAACGTCCTGACTTTC	CAIRSGGTSGANVLTF
TRBV5-1	-	TRBD2	TRBJ2-1	TGCGCCAGCAGCTCCTCCGGGACTAGCGGGGTGGGGTTCTTC	CASSSSGTSGVGFF
TRBV1	-	-	TRBJ2-3	TGCACCAGCAGCCTCTCTCACTCGAGCATGACAGATACGCAGTATTTT	CTSSLSHSSMTDTQYF
TRBV5-1	-	TRBD2	TRBJ2-5	TGCGCCAGCAGCTCCGGGACTAGCGGGGGGGCCGGTGAGACCCAGTACTTC	CASSSGTSGGAGETQYF
TRBV11-2	-	TRBD2	TRBJ2-5	TGTGCCAGCAGCCGAGGACTAGCGGGGGCCCAAGAGACCCAGTACTTC	CASSRGLAGAQETQYF
TRBV7-9	-	-	TRBJ1-1	TGTGCCAGCAGCCCGACGGGGGGTTCCACTGAAGCTTTCTTT	CASSPTGGSTEAFF
TRBV7-2	-	-	TRBJ1-5	TGTGCCAGCAGCCCGCCGGGACAGCCCCAGCATTTT	CASSPPGQPQHF
TRBV12-3/TRBV12-4	few	-	TRBJ1-1	TGTGCCAGCAGTTCCCTTAGTGAAGCTTTCTTT	CASSSLSEAFF
TRBV20-1	-	TRBD1	TRBJ1-1	TGCAGTGCTAGTGGGCTGTCGACAGGGGGTTTCGGTGGCACTGAAGCTTTCTTT	CSASGLSTGGFGGTEAFF
TRBV18	-	-	TRBJ1-2	TGTGCCAGCTCACCCCAATTTAACAGGGAAGGCGCTGGCTACACCTTC	CASSPQFNREGAGYTF
TRBV28	-	TRBD1	TRBJ1-1	TGTGCCAGCAGTTCGGGACAGTGGGGAGAAGCTTTCTTT	CASSSGQWGEAFF
TRBV29-1	-	-	TRBJ1-2	TGCAGCGTTGAAGACTCGGGACAAGTTTATGGCTACACCTTC	CSVEDSGQVYGYTF
TRBV19	-	TRBD1	TRBJ2-2	TGTGCCAGTAAGACCGGGACAGCGAACACCGGGGAGCTGTTTTTT	CASKTGTANTGELFF
TRBV30	-	-	TRBJ2-7	TGTGCCTGGAGTGGGGGCTGGAACGACGAGCAGTACTTC	CAWSGGWNDEQYF
TRBV4-3	-	-	TRBJ1-4	TGCGCCAGCAGCCTTTCCCTGGACATCAGCGGGGGTGAAAAACTGTTTTTT	CASSLSLDISGGEKLFF
TRBV2	-	TRBD1	TRBJ1-1	TGTGCCGGGGGACAGGGAGGAACTGAAGCTTTCTTT	CAGGQGGTEAFF
TRBV4-2	-	TRBD1	TRBJ2-6	TGTGCCAGCAGCCAAGCTGCTACAGGGGTCTCTGGGGCCAACGTCCTGACTTTC	CASSQAATGVSGANVLTF
TRBV6-4	few	TRBD2	TRBJ2-1	TGTGCCAGCAGTGACACGGGGGGGCCCAATGAGCAGTTCTTC	CASSDTGGPNEQFF
TRBV18	-	-	TRBJ1-2	TGTGCCAGCTCACCATTTGAGAGGAGGGCCCACTATGGCTACACCTTC	CASSPFERRAHYGYTF
TRBV7-9	-	-	TRBJ1-2	TGTGCCAGCAGCTTAGCCTTCGGGGGGGCGTTCTATGGCTACACCTTC	CASSLAFGGAFYGYTF
TRBV18	-	TRBD1	TRBJ1-4	TGTGCCAGCTCCCGACAGGGGTCGGATGAAAAACTGTTTTTT	CASSRQGSDEKLFF
TRBV2	-	-	TRBJ1-3	TGTGCCAGCACCCAAGACACTGGAAACACCATATATTTT	CASTQDTGNTIYF
TRBV11-2	-	TRBD1	TRBJ2-2	TGTGCCAGCAGCTTAGTTCGCGGGACAGGAAACACCGGGGAGCTGTTTTTT	CASSLVRGTGNTGELFF
TRBV10-3	-	TRBD2	TRBJ2-3	TGTGCCATCAGTGAGTTACTAGCGGGGAGCACAGATACGCAGTATTTT	CAISELLAGSTDTQYF
TRBV28	few	-	TRBJ1-5	TGTGCCTCAGGGGACGGGAATCAGCCCCAGCATTTT	CASGDGNQPQHF
TRBV6-2/TRBV6-3	-	-	TRBJ1-1	TGTGCCAGCAGGTACGACATGAACACTGAAGCTTTCTTT	CASRYDMNTEAFF
TRBV14	-	-	TRBJ2-1	TGTGCCAGCAGCCCAGGTCCAGGGAGGAATGAGCAGTTCTTC	CASSPGPGRNEQFF
TRBV29-1	-	-	TRBJ2-1	TGCAGCGTTGCAGGGAATTCCTACAATGAGCAGTTCTTC	CSVAGNSYNEQFF
TRBV18	few	TRBD2	TRBJ2-5	TGTGCCAGCTCACCAATCCCGGGGGGACGGGAGACCCAGTACTTC	CASSPIPGGRETQYF
TRBV30	many	-	TRBJ2-3	TGTGCCTGGGTACAGGGGGGGAGCACAGATACGCAGTATTTT	CAWVQGGSTDTQYF
TRBV7-2	many	-	TRBJ1-6	TGTGCCAGCAGCCCCCGGGGGATCTCACCCCTCCACTTT	CASSPRGISPLHF
TRBV7-2	-	-	TRBJ1-6	TGTGCCAGCAGCCCCGACGGGGGTGTCTATAATTCACCCCTCCACTTT	CASSPDGGVYNSPLHF
TRBV9	-	TRBD2	TRBJ2-1	TGTGCCAGCAGCGCGACTAGCGGCTCCTACAATGAGCAGTTCTTC	CASSATSGSYNEQFF
TRBV7-6	few	-	TRBJ2-7	TGTGCCAGCAGCCTTTCTAGCGTAGCCTACGAGCAGTACTTC	CASSLSSVAYEQYF
TRBV5-1	-	-	TRBJ1-4	TGCGCCAGCAGCTTGGCCCAGGGGCCCTATAATGAAAAACTGTTTTTT	CASSLAQGPYNEKLFF
TRBV5-1	-	TRBD1	TRBJ1-2	TGCGCCAGCAGCTTGGTGGGACAGAGCTATGGCTACACCTTC	CASSLVGQSYGYTF
TRBV20-1	-	-	TRBJ1-1	TGCAGTGTAACCAGGGACACTGAAGCTTTCTTT	CSVTRDTEAFF
TRBV5-4	-	-	TRBJ2-1	TGTGCCAGCAGCCGCAGCTACAATGAGCAGTTCTTC	CASSRSYNEQFF
TRBV12-5	-	-	TRBJ1-4	TGTGCTAGTGGTTTGGTACTTTCATTAGTTGCAACTAATGAAAAACTGTTTTTT	CASGLVLSLVATNEKLFF
TRBV5-1	-	TRBD1	TRBJ2-6	TGCGCCAGCGGACAGGCAACTAGCTCTGGGGCCAACGTCCTGACTTTC	CASGQATSSGANVLTF
TRBV28	-	TRBD1	TRBJ2-3	TGTGCCAGCAGTCTATCGCAGGGGGCGGAGGCAGATACGCAGTATTTT	CASSLSQGAEADTQYF
TRBV6-2/TRBV6-3	-	TRBD2	TRBJ2-3	TGTGCCAGCAGCACTAGCGGGGGTGGGGATACGCAGTATTTT	CASSTSGGGDTQYF
TRBV21-1	-	-	TRBJ2-1	TGTGCCAGCACCACCCGGGGAACTTCCTCCTACAATGAGCAGTTCTTC	CASTTRGTSSYNEQFF
TRBV5-4	-	TRBD1	TRBJ2-1	TGTGCCAGCAGCTTCGACACAGGGGTGGGCAATGAGCAGTTCTTC	CASSFDTGVGNEQFF
TRBV19	-	TRBD1	TRBJ1-1	TGTGCCAGTAGTATGCTTCCGGGACAGGGCCACACTGAAGCTTTCTTT	CASSMLPGQGHTEAFF
TRBV15	few	-	TRBJ1-1	TGTGCCACCAGCAGAGATCGGAGGGCGATTAACACTGAAGCTTTCTTT	CATSRDRRAINTEAFF